This TCR beta chain was recovered during a study of siplizumab effects on memory and regulatory T cells. The V segment lost 4 bases and the J segment 2 bases; nucleotides outside the gene matches: 7. This CDR3 comprises 15 residues. CDR1 is SGHKS and CDR2 is YYEKEE in the germline V gene (reference sequence). The assay was immunoSEQ multiplex PCR, and TCRdb's table has in-frame clones only and misses some. Of fewer than 120,000 clones detected, roughly 92% appear once; the ten largest clones hold 1.3%. The origin of this receptor is a human donor in good health. V gene TRBV5-5 combines with J gene TRBJ2-7; 9 bases agree with TRBD1. Input material: CD4+ T cells sorted from blood. CDR3 in DNA: TGTGCCAGCAGCACCGGGACAGGGATCCCCTACGAGCAGTACTTC. Amino acids: CASSTGTGIPYEQYF.